The rows below give T cell receptor beta chains drawn from one sample of a study of T-cell reconstitution after alpha-beta-depleted transplantation in children. TCRdb re-derived calls from the PCR reads in MiXCR, one entry per CDR3 protein. The sample lists about 360,000 distinct CDR3 sequences, 13% occurring once. The material sequenced was PBMCs, taken from the stem cell graft. The receptors were gathered from a human donor who donated a stem cell graft to a child with Fanconi anemia. CDR3s include the opening cysteine and the closing phenylalanine or tryptophan. The order of the fields is V gene, D gene, J gene, CDR3 length, clone size, CDR3 protein, CDR3 DNA. A D gene is named only where the DNA matches it firmly. Size values are once, few and many counts, or a class for expanded clones, and some rows have none.

TRBV6-5	.	TRBJ2-5	14	many	CASSYTGREETQYF	TGTGCCAGCAGTTACACAGGCAGGGAAGAGACCCAGTACTTC
TRBV29-1	TRBD1	TRBJ2-1	15	.	CSVTSGTGVNGEQFF	TGCAGCGTTACATCCGGGACAGGGGTCAACGGTGAGCAGTTCTTC
TRBV7-2	.	TRBJ2-2	14	once	CASGGTLNTGELFF	TGTGCCTCAGGGGGGACACTAAACACCGGGGAGCTGTTTTTT
TRBV6-1	.	TRBJ1-2	14	.	CASARVGTNYGYTF	TGTGCCAGCGCCCGGGTGGGGACGAACTATGGCTACACCTTC
TRBV15	TRBD1	TRBJ2-3	15	few	CATRRTGAGTDTQYF	TGTGCCACCAGAAGGACAGGGGCAGGCACAGATACGCAGTATTTT
TRBV5-1	TRBD2	TRBJ2-1	14	many	CASSLAGGLYEQFF	TGCGCCAGCAGCTTAGCGGGGGGGCTGTATGAGCAGTTCTTC
TRBV9	.	TRBJ1-2	13	few	CASSPTDTYGYTF	TGTGCCAGCAGCCCTACGGACACCTATGGCTACACCTTC
TRBV20-1	TRBD2	TRBJ2-5	17	few	CCAPSLAGDSYQETQYF	TGCTGTGCCCCTTCTCTAGCGGGGGACTCGTACCAAGAGACCCAGTACTTC
TRBV6-6	.	TRBJ2-7	13	few	CAARGIISYEQYF	TGTGCCGCCCGGGGAATCATCTCCTACGAGCAGTACTTC
TRBV29-1	.	TRBJ2-1	11	.	CSVGGVWEQFF	TGCAGCGTTGGGGGGGTATGGGAGCAGTTCTTC
TRBV9	.	TRBJ2-1	15	.	CASSSSGTSTSEQFF	TGTGCCAGCAGCTCCTCCGGGACGAGCACTTCCGAGCAGTTCTTC
TRBV11-2	.	TRBJ1-1	17	.	CASSLDQGSVISAEAFF	TGTGCCAGCAGCTTAGATCAAGGTTCGGTAATCTCGGCTGAAGCTTTCTTT
TRBV4-3	TRBD1	TRBJ2-2	17	few	CASSQDLQGAEDGELFF	TGCGCCAGCAGCCAAGATCTCCAGGGGGCGGAGGACGGGGAGCTGTTTTTT
TRBV5-6	TRBD2	TRBJ2-7	15	many	CASSPSPGLSYEQYF	TGTGCCAGCAGCCCCTCACCGGGACTAAGTTACGAGCAGTACTTC
TRBV4-3	.	TRBJ2-7	15	many	CASSQDRRDTYEQYF	TGCGCCAGCAGCCAAGATCGTCGGGACACCTACGAGCAGTACTTC
TRBV5-1	.	TRBJ1-5	14	few	CASSLWPGDQPQHF	TGCGCCAGCAGCTTGTGGCCAGGGGATCAGCCCCAGCATTTT
TRBV5-4	.	TRBJ1-2	13	many	CASSLKPNYGYTF	TGTGCCAGCAGCTTGAAACCGAACTATGGCTACACCTTC
TRBV10-3	.	TRBJ2-3	15	few	CAISGRALGTDTQYF	TGTGCCATCAGTGGCAGGGCTTTGGGGACAGATACGCAGTATTTT
TRBV7-2	.	TRBJ1-5	13	few	CASSARVGQPQHF	TGTGCCAGCAGCGCCAGGGTAGGTCAGCCCCAGCATTTT
TRBV6-5	TRBD2	TRBJ2-1	19	few	CASSSNIASGGRSYNEQFF	TGTGCCAGCAGTTCCAATATCGCTAGCGGGGGACGCTCCTACAATGAGCAGTTCTTC
TRBV12-3/TRBV12-4	.	TRBJ2-1	15	.	CASNTGTPSYNEQFF	TGTGCCAGCAACACCGGGACACCTTCCTACAATGAGCAGTTCTTC
TRBV3-1	.	TRBJ2-1	13	few	CASSQLASNEQFF	TGTGCCAGCAGCCAACTCGCGTCCAATGAGCAGTTCTTC
TRBV7-9	.	TRBJ1-2	14	.	CASSLAKPSAGYTF	TGTGCCAGCAGCTTAGCGAAGCCGTCGGCGGGCTACACCTTC
TRBV30	.	TRBJ1-1	12	few	CAWSGTGWGAFF	TGTGCCTGGAGTGGCACAGGGTGGGGGGCTTTCTTT
TRBV12-3/TRBV12-4	.	TRBJ1-1	15	.	CASRSSGHGNTEAFF	TGTGCCAGCAGATCATCGGGACATGGGAACACTGAAGCTTTCTTT
TRBV29-1	.	TRBJ1-1	12	many	CSVEGEPQEAFF	TGCAGCGTTGAAGGGGAGCCCCAGGAAGCTTTCTTT